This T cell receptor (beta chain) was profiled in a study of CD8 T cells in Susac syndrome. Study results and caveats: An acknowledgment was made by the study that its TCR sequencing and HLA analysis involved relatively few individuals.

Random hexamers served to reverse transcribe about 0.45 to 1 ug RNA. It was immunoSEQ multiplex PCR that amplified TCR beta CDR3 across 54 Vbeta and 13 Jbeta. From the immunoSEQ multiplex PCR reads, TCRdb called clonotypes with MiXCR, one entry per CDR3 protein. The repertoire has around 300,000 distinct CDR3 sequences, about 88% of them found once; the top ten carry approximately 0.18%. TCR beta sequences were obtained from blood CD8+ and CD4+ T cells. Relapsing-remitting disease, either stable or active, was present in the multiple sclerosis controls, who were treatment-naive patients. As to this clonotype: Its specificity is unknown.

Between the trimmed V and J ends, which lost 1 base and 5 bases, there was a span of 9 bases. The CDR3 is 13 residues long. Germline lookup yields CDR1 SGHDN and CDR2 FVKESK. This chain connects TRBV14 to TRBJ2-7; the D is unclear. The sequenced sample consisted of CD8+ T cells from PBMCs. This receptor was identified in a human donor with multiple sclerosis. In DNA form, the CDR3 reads TGTGCCAGCAGCCAAGGGGGTTCCAACGAGCAGTACTTC. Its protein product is CASSQGGSNEQYF.